The clone carrying this T cell receptor (beta chain) was detected only a few times. Its specificity is unknown. This sample stems from a study of early T cells in non-severe SARS-CoV-2 infection. For the study at large: Unsorted whole blood bulk RNA was sequenced, with unpaired chains. Study-wide findings and caveats: Anti-spike CD8 responses were favored by VDJdb matching, which missed private and CD4 specificities.

Germline lookup yields CDR1 GTSNPN and CDR2 SVGIG (reference sequence). Unmatched junction bases numbered 11, after V lost 8 bases and J lost 0 bases. The CDR3 length is 16 residues. The TCR library protocol attached unique molecular identifiers to the individual cDNA molecules. In TCRdb, the 5' RACE reads were re-called with MiXCR into one record per CDR3 protein. In the table there are tens of thousands of distinct CDR3 sequences, more than 5.5% of which are singletons. Sample: whole blood, taken at baseline. This rearrangement joins TRBV30 to TRBJ2-3; 10 bases fit TRBD2. The sequence was collected from an adult who was a healthcare worker with PCR-confirmed SARS-CoV-2 infection or an uninfected control (not recorded which). CDR3 sequence: CARTGTSGMSTDTQYF. The DNA for the CDR3 is TGTGCCCGGACGGGCACTAGCGGGATGAGCACAGATACGCAGTATTTT.